In its sample, the clone carrying this T cell receptor (beta chain) was seen once. Its antigen is undetermined. Described treatment: approximately nine-day PBMC culture with coronavirus spike peptide pools or control peptides (ViraFEST assay). The CDR3 totals 16 residues. The V gene's germline CDR1 is MNHEY and CDR2 SVGEGT. V was clipped by 5 bases and J by 7 bases; unmatched bases: 11. The assay that was used to sequence DNA from cultured CD4+ T cells was the Oncomine TCR Beta short-read assay. Scientists extracted genomic DNA from CD4+ T cells grown in culture. Using its own MiXCR run on the PCR reads, TCRdb lists one record per CDR3 protein. The table shows about 13,000 distinct CDR3 sequences, with roughly 72% occurring only once. The data stem from a study of vaccination and CD4 T cells after COVID-19. The overall study: Convalescents were six males and four females, two of them Hispanic. Median time from second vaccine dose to sampling was about 70 days (14 to 241). Notes on the study in general: From a median of roughly 20 to 40, SARS-CoV-2-reactive clonotypes increased, though not significantly.

The rearrangement uses TRBV6-2 or TRBV6-3 and TRBJ1-6; 7 positions match TRBD1. This sequence originates from a human donor who received a COVID-19 vaccine. Sequencing was performed on CD4+ T cells from blood, cultured in vitro, taken after SARS-CoV-2 vaccination. Here the CDR3 reads CASSTEQGRRNSPLHF. In DNA, the CDR3 is TGTGCCAGCAGTACCGAACAGGGGCGTAGGAATTCACCCCTCCACTTT.